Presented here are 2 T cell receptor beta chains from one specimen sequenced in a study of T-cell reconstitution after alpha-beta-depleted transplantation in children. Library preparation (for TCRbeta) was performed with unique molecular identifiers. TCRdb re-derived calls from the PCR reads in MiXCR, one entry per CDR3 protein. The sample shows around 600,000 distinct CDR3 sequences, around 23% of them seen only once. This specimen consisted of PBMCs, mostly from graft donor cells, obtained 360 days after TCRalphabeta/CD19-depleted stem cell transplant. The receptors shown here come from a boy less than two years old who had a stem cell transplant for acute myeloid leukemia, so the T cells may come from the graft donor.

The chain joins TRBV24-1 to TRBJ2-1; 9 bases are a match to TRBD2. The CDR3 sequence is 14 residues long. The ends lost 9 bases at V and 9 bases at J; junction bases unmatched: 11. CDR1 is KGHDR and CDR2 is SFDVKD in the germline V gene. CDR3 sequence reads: CATSPGGGAGEQFF. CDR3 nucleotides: TGTGCCACCTCTCCTGGCGGGGGGGCCGGTGAGCAGTTCTTC.

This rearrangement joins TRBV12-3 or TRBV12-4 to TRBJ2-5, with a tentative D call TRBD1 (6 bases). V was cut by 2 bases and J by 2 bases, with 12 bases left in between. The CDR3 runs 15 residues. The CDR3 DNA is TGTGCCAGCAGTTTACTCAGACAGGCTCAAGAGACCCAGTACTTC. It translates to CASSLLRQAQETQYF.